The 18 T cell receptor beta chains below were found in one sample sequenced in a study of T cell responses to AZD1222 COVID-19 vaccine. Sequenced by immunoSEQ multiplex PCR; TCRdb stores in-frame clones only, minus some. The table lists about 120,000 clones, 80% to 90% of them singletons. The sequences come from peripheral blood, collected on day 0 of AZD1222 vaccination. The receptor set was obtained from an adult in good health.

This sequence joins TRBV14 and TRBJ2-7; D not resolved. Germline assignment: CDR1 SGHDN and CDR2 FVKESK. The CDR3 consists of 12 residues. The V end lost 1 base, the J end lost 4 bases, and 5 bases lay between the germline ends. Here the CDR3 reads CASSQVNYEQYF. CDR3 in DNA: TGTGCCAGCAGCCAAGTCAATTACGAGCAGTACTTC.

V gene TRBV7-2 combines with J gene TRBJ1-5; D might be TRBD1 (5 bases). CDR1 SGHTA and CDR2 FQGNSA come from the germline V gene. This CDR3 has 17 residues. V shed 4 bases and J shed 6 bases, with 22 bases lying between them. This CDR3 reads CASSSQAGATIGQPQHF. The DNA for the CDR3 is TGTGCCAGCAGCTCCCAAGCCGGGGCAACAATCGGTCAGCCCCAGCATTTT.

The gene calls are TRBV19 and TRBJ2-5; D may be TRBD1 (7 bases). Germline assignment: CDR1 LNHDA and CDR2 SQIVND (reference sequence). The V end was cut by 4 bases, the J end by 5 bases, with 14 bases between. This CDR3 contains 14 residues. CDR3 in amino acids: CASSTQGGGETQYF. Written as DNA, the CDR3 is TGTGCCAGTAGTACCCAGGGGGGCGGGGAGACCCAGTACTTC. The complete variable domain, with remaining parts taken from reference TRBV19 and TRBJ2-5, reads DGGITQSPKYLFRKEGQNVTLSCEQNLNHDAMYWYRQDPGQGLRLIYYSQIVNDFQKGDIAEGYSVSREKKESFPLTVTSAQKNPTAFYLCASSTQGGGETQYFGPGTRLLVL.

The chain combines TRBV9 with TRBJ1-2; the D is unclear. CDR3 length equals 20 residues. Deletions cut 4 bases from V and 5 bases from J, with 33 bases between. The V gene's germline CDR1 is SGDLS and CDR2 YYNGEE. This CDR3 is CASSTSDPRRYSASGYGYTF. Written as DNA, the CDR3 is TGTGCCAGCAGCACAAGCGACCCACGGCGGTACAGCGCGAGCGGTTATGGCTACACCTTC.

The gene calls are TRBV24-1 and TRBJ2-2, with 13 nucleotides matching TRBD2. Germline trimming cut 2 bases from V and 7 bases from J; bases unmatched to any gene: 6. Germline lookup yields CDR1 KGHDR and CDR2 SFDVKD. This CDR3 region has 17 residues. CDR3 nucleotides: TGTGCCACCAGTGATTCTAAGACTAGCGGGAGGTTCGGGGAGCTGTTTTTT. It specifies CATSDSKTSGRFGELFF.

The chain carries TRBV2 and TRBJ2-2; perhaps TRBD2 as D (6 bases). Trimming removed 6 bases at V and 3 bases at J, with 14 bases between. Germline values: CDR1 SNHLY, CDR2 FYNNEI. The CDR3 sequence is 15 residues long. The CDR3 DNA reads as TGTGCCAGCAGCGAGGACTGGGACTACACCGGGGAGCTGTTTTTT. This encodes CASSEDWDYTGELFF.

CDR3 DNA: TGTGCCTGGAGTGTAACCGGGGAGCTGTTTTTT. This codes for CAWSVTGELFF. The rearrangement joins TRBV30 to TRBJ2-2, with D unclear. The CDR3 runs 11 residues. Germline V lookup: CDR1 GTSNPN, CDR2 SVGIG (reference sequence). V lost 0 bases and J 5 bases, leaving 1 base between the germline ends.

This sequence joins TRBV6-6 and TRBJ1-2; 7 nucleotides line up with TRBD1. V shed 5 bases, J shed 0 bases, and the junction held 18 bases outside the gene matches. The CDR3 totals 19 residues. CDR1 is MNHNY, CDR2 SVGAGI, per germline (reference sequence). The CDR3 sequence is CASSLNWGTVFDSNYGYTF. The DNA of the CDR3 is TGTGCCAGCAGTCTGAATTGGGGGACAGTCTTTGATTCTAACTATGGCTACACCTTC.

With respect to this clone: Germline is not matched at one junction end, which may reflect a read error. The rearrangement joins TRBV29-1 to TRBJ1-1; D unclear. The CDR3 contains 10 residues. The germline CDR1 and CDR2 sequences are SQVTM and ANQGSEA. In DNA, the CDR3 is TGTGGCGTGGCGTACACTGAAGCTTTCTTT. It yields the protein CGVAYTEAFF.

The chain carries TRBV3-1 (or the pseudogene TRBV3-2) and TRBJ2-7, with 9 bases lining up with TRBD2. This CDR3 has 15 residues. J lost 4 bases, V lost 2 bases, and 6 bases had no gene match. Germline V lookup: CDR1 LGHDT, CDR2 YNNKEL (reference sequence). CDR3 in amino acids: CASSQTAGGQYEQYF. CDR3 nucleotides: TGTGCCAGCAGCCAAACGGCGGGGGGGCAGTACGAGCAGTACTTC.

V usage is TRBV2 and J usage is TRBJ2-5; D remains unclear. The CDR3 consists of 11 residues. Per the germline V gene, CDR1 is SNHLY and CDR2 is FYNNEI. V was clipped by 4 bases and J by 3 bases, with 3 bases between them. CDR3: CASSVKETQYF. In DNA, the CDR3 is TGTGCCAGCAGTGTTAAAGAGACCCAGTACTTC.

The sample holds one count of this clone. This chain links TRBV27 with TRBJ2-7, with TRBD1 matching over 10 bases. This CDR3 is built from 15 residues. Germline V gene data show CDR1 as MNHEY and CDR2 as SMNVEV (reference sequence). V gave up 0 bases and J gave up 3 bases; unmatched junction bases: 2. The CDR3 protein is CASSLSGTGDYEQYF. DNA for the CDR3: TGTGCCAGCAGTTTATCCGGGACAGGGGACTACGAGCAGTACTTC.

The V call is TRBV29-1, the J call TRBJ2-7, with TRBD1 as a possible D gene (6 bases). The germline V gene encodes CDR1 SQVTM and CDR2 ANQGSEA. The CDR3 is 12 residues long. V was pared by 4 bases and J by 2 bases, with 9 bases between. The CDR3 nucleotides are TGCAGCGTTGGGGACACTACCTACGAGCAGTACTTC. Translation: CSVGDTTYEQYF.

The V and J genes are TRBV24-1 and TRBJ1-4, with 9 nucleotides matching TRBD1. This CDR3 has 15 amino acids. With V trimmed by 7 bases and J by 5 bases, 7 bases remained unmatched. CDR1 is KGHDR and CDR2 is SFDVKD in the germline V gene. The CDR3 DNA reads TGTGCCACCAGCGATGGACAGGGGAGGAATGAAAAACTGTTTTTT. Translated, it gives CATSDGQGRNEKLFF.

This chain connects TRBV7-9 to TRBJ1-5; D gene uncertain. This CDR3 has 14 residues. The germline V gene encodes CDR1 SEHNR and CDR2 FQNEAQ (reference sequence). V shed 0 bases and J shed 1 base, with 4 bases lying between them. This CDR3 is CASSLAGSNQPQHF. The CDR3 DNA sequence: TGTGCCAGCAGCTTAGCAGGGAGCAATCAGCCCCAGCATTTT.

The V and J genes are TRBV28 and TRBJ1-1, with D unclear. V gave up 3 bases and J gave up 1 base, with 15 bases separating them. Germline-derived CDR1 and CDR2 are MDHEN and SYDVKM. This CDR3 has 16 amino acids. The CDR3 DNA reads as TGTGCCAGCAGTTTCCCAAACACTCTACAGAACACTGAAGCTTTCTTT. Protein: CASSFPNTLQNTEAFF.

This clone was detected only once. The chain joins TRBV7-2 to TRBJ1-1, with D unclear. V was clipped by 5 bases and J by 2 bases, with 3 bases between them. Germline V CDR1 and CDR2: SGHTA, FQGNSA. The CDR3 is 11 amino acids. CDR3 residues: CASSQNTEAFF. The CDR3 region has the DNA TGTGCCAGCAGCCAAAACACTGAAGCTTTCTTT. Based on the CDR3 plus reference TRBV7-2 and TRBJ1-1, the full variable domain is GAGVSQSPSNKVTEKGKDVELRCDPISGHTALYWYRQSLGQGLEFLIYFQGNSAPDKSGLPSDRFSAERTGGSVSTLTIQRTQQEDSAVYLCASSQNTEAFFGQGTRLTVV.

This clone was detected once. The chain couples TRBV19 to TRBJ2-5; possibly TRBD2 for D (6 bases). Deletions cut 3 bases from V and 0 bases from J, with 8 bases between. CDR1 is LNHDA, CDR2 SQIVND, per germline (reference sequence). The CDR3 runs 14 residues. Here the CDR3 DNA reads TGTGCCAGTAGTATGCGGGATAACCAAGAGACCCAGTACTTC. This codes for CASSMRDNQETQYF. Based on the CDR3 plus reference TRBV19 and TRBJ2-5, the full variable domain is DGGITQSPKYLFRKEGQNVTLSCEQNLNHDAMYWYRQDPGQGLRLIYYSQIVNDFQKGDIAEGYSVSREKKESFPLTVTSAQKNPTAFYLCASSMRDNQETQYFGPGTRLLVL.